A selection of T cell receptor beta chains follows, all from one sample in a study of blood T cell repertoires in COVID-19. The data were produced by immunoSEQ multiplex PCR, yet TCRdb's version contains in-frame clones alone and is incomplete. The data contain approximately 100,000 clones, approximately 80% of them singletons. Sample: peripheral blood. These receptors were taken from a human donor in a cohort sampled during active or convalescent COVID-19. Each CDR3 is given with its conserved first and last residue. Each record gives: D gene, J gene, V gene, clone size, CDR3 protein, CDR3 DNA. The D gene is left open where the match is weak. A clone size is listed for some rows: how often the clone was seen (once, few, many), or a class if it is expanded.

D gene: .
J gene: TRBJ1-5
V gene: TRBV6-5
clone size: .
CDR3 protein: CASRPNMDNARPQHF
CDR3 DNA: TGTGCCAGCAGACCCAACATGGACAATGCTCGGCCCCAGCATTTT

D gene: TRBD2
J gene: TRBJ2-7
V gene: TRBV3-1/TRBV3-2
clone size: .
CDR3 protein: CASSPGGNYEQYF
CDR3 DNA: TGTGCCAGCAGCCCCGGGGGGAACTACGAGCAGTACTTC

D gene: .
J gene: TRBJ1-3
V gene: TRBV11-2
clone size: .
CDR3 protein: CASSLLRGVGNTIYF
CDR3 DNA: TGTGCCAGCAGCTTACTCCGGGGTGTCGGAAACACCATATATTTT

D gene: .
J gene: TRBJ2-1
V gene: TRBV28
clone size: .
CDR3 protein: CASSLSPSASSYNEQFF
CDR3 DNA: TGTGCCAGCAGTCTCTCCCCTAGCGCGAGCTCCTACAATGAGCAGTTCTTC

D gene: .
J gene: TRBJ1-2
V gene: TRBV6-5
clone size: few
CDR3 protein: CASTRGGNYGYTF
CDR3 DNA: TGTGCCAGCACCCGGGGGGGGAACTATGGCTACACCTTC

D gene: TRBD1
J gene: TRBJ2-1
V gene: TRBV24-1
clone size: once
CDR3 protein: CATSDIRTGSEQFF
CDR3 DNA: TGTGCCACCAGTGATATCAGGACAGGGAGTGAGCAGTTCTTC

D gene: .
J gene: TRBJ2-1
V gene: TRBV10-3
clone size: .
CDR3 protein: CAISEEGGINEQFF
CDR3 DNA: TGTGCCATCAGTGAGGAGGGTGGGATCAATGAGCAGTTCTTC

D gene: TRBD1
J gene: TRBJ2-5
V gene: TRBV29-1
clone size: .
CDR3 protein: CSVYGTGRETQYF
CDR3 DNA: TGCAGCGTTTACGGGACAGGGCGTGAGACCCAGTACTTC

D gene: TRBD1
J gene: TRBJ2-7
V gene: TRBV6-5
clone size: .
CDR3 protein: CASRDRDRGFREQYF
CDR3 DNA: TGTGCCAGCAGAGACCGGGACAGGGGGTTTAGAGAGCAGTACTTC

D gene: TRBD1
J gene: TRBJ2-1
V gene: TRBV4-2
clone size: .
CDR3 protein: CASSPTGGTYNEQFF
CDR3 DNA: TGTGCCAGCAGTCCGACAGGGGGCACCTACAATGAGCAGTTCTTC

D gene: TRBD1
J gene: TRBJ1-3
V gene: TRBV5-5
clone size: .
CDR3 protein: CASSLGTGLSGNTIYF
CDR3 DNA: TGTGCCAGCAGCTTGGGGACAGGGTTATCTGGAAACACCATATATTTT

D gene: .
J gene: TRBJ1-3
V gene: TRBV15
clone size: .
CDR3 protein: CATSREAGNTIYF
CDR3 DNA: TGTGCCACCAGCAGAGAAGCGGGAAACACCATATATTTT

D gene: .
J gene: TRBJ2-6
V gene: TRBV28
clone size: .
CDR3 protein: CASQRSPKTLSGANVLTF
CDR3 DNA: TGTGCCAGCCAGAGGTCCCCCAAGACCCTCTCTGGGGCCAACGTCCTGACTTTC

D gene: .
J gene: TRBJ1-2
V gene: TRBV18
clone size: .
CDR3 protein: CASSPTGQNYGYTF
CDR3 DNA: TGTGCCAGCTCACCAACCGGACAGAACTATGGCTACACCTTC

D gene: .
J gene: TRBJ1-2
V gene: TRBV6-6
clone size: .
CDR3 protein: CASSNIDRPRGGYTF
CDR3 DNA: TGTGCCAGCAGCAACATAGACAGGCCGAGGGGTGGCTACACCTTC

D gene: .
J gene: TRBJ1-5
V gene: TRBV7-9
clone size: .
CDR3 protein: CASSRVGGNQPQHF
CDR3 DNA: TGTGCCAGCAGCCGGGTGGGAGGCAATCAGCCCCAGCATTTT

D gene: .
J gene: TRBJ1-2
V gene: TRBV18
clone size: .
CDR3 protein: CASSPPPRDGYTF
CDR3 DNA: TGTGCCAGCTCACCACCCCCGCGGGATGGCTACACCTTC

D gene: .
J gene: TRBJ2-1
V gene: TRBV2
clone size: .
CDR3 protein: CASSRGFLSFSYNEQFF
CDR3 DNA: TGTGCCAGCAGCCGCGGGTTCCTCTCGTTCTCCTACAATGAGCAGTTCTTC

D gene: .
J gene: TRBJ1-5
V gene: TRBV11-2
clone size: .
CDR3 protein: CASSLSVWQPQHF
CDR3 DNA: TGTGCCAGCAGCTTATCAGTTTGGCAGCCCCAGCATTTT

D gene: .
J gene: TRBJ1-2
V gene: TRBV6-6
clone size: .
CDR3 protein: CASSYLGGYGYTF
CDR3 DNA: TGTGCCAGCAGTTACCTAGGGGGCTATGGCTACACCTTC

D gene: .
J gene: TRBJ2-7
V gene: TRBV20-1
clone size: .
CDR3 protein: CSALTGYEQYF
CDR3 DNA: TGCAGTGCACTAACAGGCTACGAGCAGTACTTC

D gene: .
J gene: TRBJ1-1
V gene: TRBV2
clone size: .
CDR3 protein: CASSRMGGGQNTEAFF
CDR3 DNA: TGTGCCAGCAGTCGAATGGGGGGAGGGCAAAACACTGAAGCTTTCTTT

D gene: .
J gene: TRBJ1-4
V gene: TRBV7-9
clone size: .
CDR3 protein: CASSIRFEELFF
CDR3 DNA: TGTGCCAGCAGCATACGTTTCGAGGAACTGTTTTTT

D gene: TRBD2
J gene: TRBJ2-1
V gene: TRBV7-2
clone size: .
CDR3 protein: CASSPGLAGDNEQFF
CDR3 DNA: TGTGCCAGCAGCCCAGGACTAGCGGGCGACAATGAGCAGTTCTTC

D gene: TRBD1
J gene: TRBJ1-5
V gene: TRBV6-6
clone size: .
CDR3 protein: CASSTDREEPQHF
CDR3 DNA: TGTGCCAGCAGCACCGACAGGGAAGAGCCCCAGCATTTT

D gene: TRBD1
J gene: TRBJ1-1
V gene: TRBV4-2
clone size: .
CDR3 protein: CASSQDRISRTGRAFF
CDR3 DNA: TGTGCCAGCAGCCAAGATCGCATATCGAGGACAGGGCGGGCTTTCTTT

D gene: .
J gene: TRBJ2-2
V gene: TRBV29-1
clone size: once
CDR3 protein: CSVGPPGFTGELFF
CDR3 DNA: TGCAGCGTTGGTCCGCCAGGGTTTACCGGGGAGCTGTTTTTT

D gene: TRBD1
J gene: TRBJ1-1
V gene: TRBV5-4
clone size: .
CDR3 protein: CASSSDRDVSNTEAFF
CDR3 DNA: TGTGCCAGCAGCTCGGACAGGGACGTATCGAACACTGAAGCTTTCTTT

D gene: TRBD2
J gene: TRBJ2-7
V gene: TRBV12-5
clone size: .
CDR3 protein: CASGLDGGGISEQYF
CDR3 DNA: TGTGCTAGTGGTTTGGACGGGGGGGGTATATCCGAGCAGTACTTC

D gene: .
J gene: TRBJ1-1
V gene: TRBV5-1
clone size: .
CDR3 protein: CASSLMTMTNTEAFF
CDR3 DNA: TGCGCCAGCAGCTTGATGACAATGACGAACACTGAAGCTTTCTTT